These 16 T cell receptor beta chains were sequenced from one sample in a study of T-cell reconstitution after alpha-beta-depleted transplantation in children. Preparation of the TCRbeta library involved a method that used unique molecular identifiers. A single record per CDR3 protein comes from TCRdb applying MiXCR to the PCR reads. The repertoire includes fewer than 500,000 distinct CDR3 sequences, about 45% of them detected once, and 27% sits in the top ten. Sequences were derived from PBMCs, sampled before TCRalphabeta/CD19-depleted stem cell transplant. The receptors originated from a girl aged 2 to 9 with aplastic anemia, due to receive a stem cell transplant.

The chain recombines TRBV6-1 with TRBJ2-7; D is perhaps TRBD2 (6 bases). The CDR3 loop spans 13 amino acids. Trimming took off 8 bases at V and 5 bases at J, with 16 bases between the two ends. The V gene's germline CDR1 is MNHNS and CDR2 SASEGT. CDR3 DNA: TGTGCCAGCTCCCGGGCGGAGGGCCACGAGCAGTACTTC. It is translated as CASSRAEGHEQYF.

This chain links TRBV7-9 with TRBJ1-1, with 7 bases matching TRBD1. J lost 2 bases, V lost 4 bases, and 13 bases had no gene match. Germline loops: CDR1 SEHNR, CDR2 FQNEAQ (reference sequence). The CDR3 extends over 17 amino acids. The CDR3 here is CASSSPGGDRVNTEAFF. CDR3 in DNA: TGTGCCAGCAGCTCCCCGGGGGGGGACAGAGTCAACACTGAAGCTTTCTTT.

The sample holds one count of this clonotype. This may be a read error, as it is one base from a much larger clone. V gene TRBV30 combines with J gene TRBJ2-1; D is ambiguous. The CDR3 spans 14 residues. V gave up 2 bases and J gave up 6 bases, with 14 bases separating them. CDR1 and CDR2 (germline): GTSNPN, SVGIG (reference sequence). Written as DNA, the CDR3 is TGTGCCTGGAGTTCCTTCGACGGTCTCAATGAGCAGTTCTTC. This sequence encodes CAWSSFDGLNEQFF. The full variable domain, rest sourced from reference TRBV30 and TRBJ2-1, is SQTIHQWPATLVQPVGSPLSLECTVEGTSNPNLYWYRQAAGRGLQLLFYSVGIGQISSEVPQNLSASRPQDRQFILSSKKLLLSDSGFYLCAWSSFDGLNEQFFGPGTRLTVL.

The rearrangement uses TRBV20-1 and TRBJ2-3, with a possible D match to TRBD2 (5 bases). CDR1 DFQATT and CDR2 SNEGSKA come from the germline V gene (reference sequence). Trimming removed 3 bases at V and 6 bases at J, with 16 bases between. This CDR3 has 14 amino acids. CDR3 residues: CSASGKLLVDTQYF. CDR3 coding DNA: TGCAGTGCTAGCGGGAAGCTGCTCGTGGATACGCAGTATTTT.

The chain recombines TRBV6-1 with TRBJ2-7, with TRBD2 identical over 8 bases. The CDR3 spans 14 residues. V lost 6 bases, J lost 3 bases, and 7 bases stayed unmatched. CDR1 is MNHNS and CDR2 is SASEGT in the germline V gene. The CDR3 loop reads CASSWSGSSYEQYF. The CDR3 DNA sequence: TGTGCCAGCAGCTGGAGCGGGAGTAGCTACGAGCAGTACTTC.

The genes are TRBV4-1 and TRBJ2-3; D ambiguous. V lost 1 base, J lost 3 bases, and 11 bases lay in between. This CDR3 has 15 amino acids. The germline CDR1 and CDR2 sequences are MGHRA and YSYEKL. The CDR3 protein is CASSQGSERTDTQYF. The CDR3, as DNA: TGCGCCAGCAGCCAAGGGTCGGAGAGGACAGATACGCAGTATTTT.

This chain uses TRBV6-1 with TRBJ2-7; 9 bases map to TRBD2. CDR1 is MNHNS, CDR2 SASEGT, per germline. There are 17 residues in the CDR3. V lost 6 bases to trimming and J lost 1 base; unmatched junction nucleotides: 13. The CDR3: CASSRHETSGRSYEQYF. CDR3 bases: TGTGCCAGCAGCCGTCACGAAACTAGCGGGCGATCCTACGAGCAGTACTTC.

This clonotype has only a few counts. Here the CDR3 reads CSARDRWTLNSPLHF. CDR3 DNA: TGCAGTGCTAGAGATCGATGGACACTTAATTCACCCCTCCACTTT. The rearrangement uses TRBV20-1 and TRBJ1-6, with D perhaps matching TRBD1 (5 bases). Trimming removed 0 bases at V and 6 bases at J, with 12 bases between. The CDR3 loop spans 15 amino acids. The germline CDR1 and CDR2 sequences are DFQATT and SNEGSKA (reference sequence).

The chain uses TRBV4-1 and TRBJ1-3, with D hard to call. Germline V CDR1 and CDR2: MGHRA, YSYEKL. Trimming removed 3 bases from V and 4 bases from J, with 10 bases in between. This CDR3 is built from 14 residues. The CDR3 spells CASSHGVSGNTIYF. The CDR3 DNA reads TGCGCCAGCAGCCATGGGGTGTCCGGAAACACCATATATTTT.

In this sample, this clonotype turned up a few times. This chain joins TRBV7-2 and TRBJ1-1, with 10 bases that match TRBD1. CDR1 is SGHTA, CDR2 FQGNSA, per germline. This CDR3 contains 16 residues. The junction had 5 bases not matched to a gene; V was cut back by 0 bases and J by 4 bases. The CDR3 here is CASSLAPGQGTTEAFF. The CDR3 DNA is TGTGCCAGCAGCTTAGCACCGGGACAGGGGACCACTGAAGCTTTCTTT.

This clonotype was recorded many times. The chain is built from TRBV5-1 and TRBJ1-2; TRBD1 is a possible D gene (5 bases). The CDR3 extends over 13 amino acids. Trimming removed 3 bases from V and 8 bases from J, with 14 bases in between. Germline values: CDR1 SGHRS, CDR2 YFSETQ. Here the CDR3 DNA reads TGCGCCAGCAGCTCAGACGGGGCTTGGGGCTACACCTTC. Its translation is CASSSDGAWGYTF.

The chain recombines TRBV29-1 with TRBJ2-1; TRBD2 matches 15 bases. Germline V gene data show CDR1 as SQVTM and CDR2 as ANQGSEA. The V and J ends lost 0 bases and 7 bases, in that order; junction bases with no gene match: 7. The CDR3 is 17 amino acids. CDR3 DNA sequence: TGCAGCGTTGAAGATCGTTCCGGGACTAGCGGGAGGAATGAGCAGTTCTTC. Amino acid sequence: CSVEDRSGTSGRNEQFF.

This clonotype was observed a few times. The chain employs TRBV27 and TRBJ1-1; D may be TRBD1 (5 bases). This CDR3 has 14 amino acids. Germline loops: CDR1 MNHEY, CDR2 SMNVEV (reference sequence). Trimming removed 5 bases from V and 1 base from J, with 11 bases in between. The CDR3 here is CASSDLGGNTEAFF. CDR3 DNA: TGTGCCAGCAGTGATCTGGGGGGGAACACTGAAGCTTTCTTT.

A note on this clonotype: A much more abundant neighbour one base away suggests this may be a read error. The chain is built from TRBV4-1 and TRBJ1-3; D is unclear. The CDR3 extends over 12 amino acids. The germline gives CDR1 MGHRA, CDR2 YSYEKL. CDR3 region: CANSQVRNTIYF. The CDR3 nucleotides are TGCGCCAACAGCCAAGTCCGGAACACCATATATTTT.

CDR3 protein: CSVEDQLSDTQYF. CDR3 nucleotide sequence: TGCAGCGTTGAAGATCAACTGAGCGATACGCAGTATTTT. The chain uses TRBV29-1 and TRBJ2-3; the D is unclear. The CDR3 has 13 amino acids. Germline CDR1 reads SQVTM; CDR2 reads ANQGSEA. Deletions cut 0 bases from V and 6 bases from J, with 10 bases between.

This clonotype came up a few times. V and J are TRBV7-2 and TRBJ2-7; D tentatively reads TRBD1 or TRBD2 (6 bases each). The V end lost 1 base, the J end lost 3 bases, and 16 bases lay between the germline ends. CDR3 size: 16 residues. Germline-derived CDR1 and CDR2 are SGHTA and FQGNSA. The CDR3 here is CASSLVWGAPRYEQYF. The CDR3 DNA reads as TGTGCCAGCAGCTTAGTTTGGGGGGCACCCCGCTACGAGCAGTACTTC.